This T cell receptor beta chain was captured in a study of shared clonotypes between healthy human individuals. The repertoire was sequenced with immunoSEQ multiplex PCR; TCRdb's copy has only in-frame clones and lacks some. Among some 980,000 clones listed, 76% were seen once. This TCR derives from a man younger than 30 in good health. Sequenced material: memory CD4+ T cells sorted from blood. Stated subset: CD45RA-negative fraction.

The CDR3 coding sequence is TGTGCCTGGGGAAACTCCACCGGCACAGATACGCAGTATTTT. Translated: CAWGNSTGTDTQYF. V and J are TRBV30 and TRBJ2-3; no reliable D call. V dropped 5 bases and J dropped 1 base, with 13 bases sitting between them. Per the germline V gene, CDR1 is GTSNPN and CDR2 is SVGIG (reference sequence). The CDR3 covers 14 residues.